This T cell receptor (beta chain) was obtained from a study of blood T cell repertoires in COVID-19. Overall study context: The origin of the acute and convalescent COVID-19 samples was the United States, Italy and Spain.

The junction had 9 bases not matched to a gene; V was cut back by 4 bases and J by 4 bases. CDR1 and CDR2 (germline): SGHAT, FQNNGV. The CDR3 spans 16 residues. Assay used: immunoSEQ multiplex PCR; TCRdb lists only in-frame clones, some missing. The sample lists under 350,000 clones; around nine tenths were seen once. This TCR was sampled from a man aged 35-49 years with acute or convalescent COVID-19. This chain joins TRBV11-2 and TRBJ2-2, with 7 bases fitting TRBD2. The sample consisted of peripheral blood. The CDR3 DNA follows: TGTGCCAGCAGCTCCAAGGGAGGGGTTGGCACCGGGGAGCTGTTTTTT. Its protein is CASSSKGGVGTGELFF.